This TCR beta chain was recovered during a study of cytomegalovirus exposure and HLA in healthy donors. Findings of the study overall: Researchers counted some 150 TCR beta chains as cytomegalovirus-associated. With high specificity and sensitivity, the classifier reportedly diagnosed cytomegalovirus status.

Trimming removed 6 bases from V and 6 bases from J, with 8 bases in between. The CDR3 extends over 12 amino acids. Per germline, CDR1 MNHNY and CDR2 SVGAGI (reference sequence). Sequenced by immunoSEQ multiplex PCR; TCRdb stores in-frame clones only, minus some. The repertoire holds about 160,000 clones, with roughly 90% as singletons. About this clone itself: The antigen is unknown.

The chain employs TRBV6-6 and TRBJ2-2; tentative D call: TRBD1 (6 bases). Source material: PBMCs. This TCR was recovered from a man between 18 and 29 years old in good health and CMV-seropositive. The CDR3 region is CASSTGSGELFF. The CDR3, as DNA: TGTGCCAGCAGCACAGGGTCCGGGGAGCTGTTTTTT.